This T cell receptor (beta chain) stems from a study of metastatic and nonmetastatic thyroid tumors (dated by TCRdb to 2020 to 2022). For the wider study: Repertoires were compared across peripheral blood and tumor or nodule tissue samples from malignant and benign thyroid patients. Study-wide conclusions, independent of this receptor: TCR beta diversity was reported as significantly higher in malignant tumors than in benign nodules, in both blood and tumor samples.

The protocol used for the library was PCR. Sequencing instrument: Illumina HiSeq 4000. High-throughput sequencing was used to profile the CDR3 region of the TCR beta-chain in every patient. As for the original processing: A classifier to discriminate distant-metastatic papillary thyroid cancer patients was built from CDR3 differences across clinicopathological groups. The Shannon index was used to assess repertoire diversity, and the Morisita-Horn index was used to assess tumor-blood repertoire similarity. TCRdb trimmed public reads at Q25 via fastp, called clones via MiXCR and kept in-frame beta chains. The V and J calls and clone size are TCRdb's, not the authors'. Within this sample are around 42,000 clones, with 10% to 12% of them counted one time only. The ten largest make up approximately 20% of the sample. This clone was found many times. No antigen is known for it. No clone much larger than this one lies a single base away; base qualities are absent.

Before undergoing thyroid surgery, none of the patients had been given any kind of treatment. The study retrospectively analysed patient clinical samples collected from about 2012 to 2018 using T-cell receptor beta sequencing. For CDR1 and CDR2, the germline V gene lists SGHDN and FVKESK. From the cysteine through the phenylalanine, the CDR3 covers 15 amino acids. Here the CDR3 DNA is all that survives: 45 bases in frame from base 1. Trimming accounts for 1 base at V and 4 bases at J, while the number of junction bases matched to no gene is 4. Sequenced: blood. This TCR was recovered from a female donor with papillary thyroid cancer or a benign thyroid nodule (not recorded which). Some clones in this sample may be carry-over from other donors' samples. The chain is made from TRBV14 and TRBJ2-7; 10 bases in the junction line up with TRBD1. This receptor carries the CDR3 CASSQGTGGGYEQYF. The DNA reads TGTGCCAGCAGCCAAGGGACAGGGGGAGGGTACGAGCAGTACTTC.